Presented here are 19 T cell receptor beta chains from one specimen sequenced in a study of blood T cell repertoires in COVID-19. Clones were read by immunoSEQ multiplex PCR, and TCRdb kept only the in-frame ones, dropping some. The sample has about 220,000 clones; approximately 85% are singletons. The sequenced sample was peripheral blood. These receptors were collected from a woman in her seventies with COVID-19, enrolled during active disease.

This clone was counted a single time. This chain links TRBV2 with TRBJ1-1; D is unresolved. Looked up from germline, CDR1 is SNHLY and CDR2 is FYNNEI. The CDR3 consists of 17 residues. Between the trimmed V and J ends, which lost 2 bases and 4 bases, there was a span of 20 bases. CDR3 region: CASSESLLPRGTTEAFF. The CDR3 DNA reads TGTGCCAGCAGTGAAAGTCTCCTTCCTCGGGGAACCACTGAAGCTTTCTTT.

V gene TRBV5-5 combines with J gene TRBJ2-7, with D possibly matching TRBD2 (5 bases). This CDR3 spans 14 amino acids. The germline V and J ends were trimmed by 7 bases and 4 bases, with 18 bases remaining between them. Germline assignment: CDR1 SGHKS and CDR2 YYEKEE (reference sequence). DNA of the CDR3: TGTGCCAGCCACACGGGTCCCACGGGATACGAGCAGTACTTC. Its protein is CASHTGPTGYEQYF.

This chain links TRBV7-2 with TRBJ2-1, with D hard to call. This CDR3 region has 15 residues. The V gene's germline CDR1 is SGHTA and CDR2 FQGNSA. Trimming left V 1 base short and J 0 bases short, with 7 bases between. Written as DNA, the CDR3 is TGTGCCAGCAGCTTAGTGCGGAGCTCCTACAATGAGCAGTTCTTC. Encoded protein: CASSLVRSSYNEQFF.

V and J are TRBV7-2 and TRBJ1-1, with 11 bases lining up with TRBD1. CDR3 length equals 15 residues. Germline V gives CDR1 SGHTA, CDR2 FQGNSA. V was pared by 5 bases and J by 4 bases, with 6 bases of the junction left unmatched. CDR3 nucleotide sequence: TGTGCCAGCAGCCGCGAGGGACAGGGGGTCACTGAAGCTTTCTTT. Translation gives CASSREGQGVTEAFF.

This chain joins TRBV7-2 and TRBJ1-1, with D unclear. The CDR3 extends over 15 amino acids. Germline lookup yields CDR1 SGHTA and CDR2 FQGNSA. V was pared by 2 bases and J by 0 bases, with 10 bases between. CDR3 DNA sequence: TGTGCCAGCAGCTTATTCCGCGCCGTGAACACTGAAGCTTTCTTT. Amino acids: CASSLFRAVNTEAFF.

The chain carries TRBV27 and TRBJ1-6, with 7 bases aligning to TRBD1. This CDR3 contains 20 residues. The germline V gene has CDR1 MNHEY and CDR2 SMNVEV (reference sequence). Trimming took 6 bases from V and 0 from J; bases not matched to a gene: 17. As DNA, the CDR3 is TGTGCCAGCAGGGACCGGACAGGAGACTCCCTAAGCTCCTATAATTCACCCCTCCACTTT. Protein sequence: CASRDRTGDSLSSYNSPLHF.

This clone was seen only once. The chain is built from TRBV21-1 and TRBJ1-1; TRBD1, as called in the table, went unchecked against the DNA. TRBV21-1 is an annotated pseudogene. CDR3 size: 14 residues. CDR3 in DNA: TGTGCCGCACCCGGGTACAGGGCAAACACTGAAGCTTTCTTT. It is translated as CAAPGYRANTEAFF.

The chain recombines TRBV28 with TRBJ2-1, with D perhaps matching TRBD1 (6 bases). Trimming removed 7 bases at V and 10 bases at J, with 14 bases between. The CDR3 has 12 amino acids. CDR1 is MDHEN, CDR2 SYDVKM, per germline. The CDR3 is CASNRANGEQFF. CDR3 nucleotides: TGTGCCAGCAACAGGGCGAACGGGGAGCAGTTCTTC.

The gene calls are TRBV2 and TRBJ2-3; 7 bases are a match to TRBD1. The V gene end was trimmed by 6 bases and the J gene end by 0 bases; junction bases not matched to a gene: 6. The germline V gene has CDR1 SNHLY and CDR2 FYNNEI. CDR3 length equals 15 residues. The CDR3 DNA is TGTGCCAGCAGCCAGGACAGGACTAGCACAGATACGCAGTATTTT. Amino acids: CASSQDRTSTDTQYF.

The rearrangement links TRBV7-3 to TRBJ2-3; D possibly corresponds to TRBD1 (6 bases). This CDR3 is 14 amino acids long. The V end was cut by 4 bases, the J end by 6 bases, with 14 bases between. The germline CDR1 and CDR2 sequences are SGHTA and FQGTGA. Written as DNA, the CDR3 is TGTGCCAGCAGCTCTTCTGGACAGCACGATACGCAGTATTTT. Translating it yields CASSSSGQHDTQYF.

With respect to this clone: This same CDR3 is encoded by further DNA sequences in the sample. The V gene is TRBV19, the J gene TRBJ2-3, with 10 bases identical to TRBD2. Losses at the gene ends were 3 bases for V and 1 base for J; bases not matched to a gene: 1. The CDR3 contains 15 residues. Germline V lookup: CDR1 LNHDA, CDR2 SQIVND (reference sequence). DNA of the CDR3: TGTGCCAGTAGTATTGGGACTAGCGGCACAGATACGCAGTATTTT. It is translated as CASSIGTSGTDTQYF.

This clone was seen a single time. The chain joins TRBV6-1 to TRBJ1-3, with D perhaps matching TRBD1 (6 bases). Germline V gene sequence: CDR1 MNHNS, CDR2 SASEGT. Trimming removed 4 bases from V and 0 bases from J, with 10 bases in between. CDR3 length: 15 residues. The CDR3 DNA reads as TGTGCCAGCAGTGGCACAGGGCCCTCTGGAAACACCATATATTTT. As protein: CASSGTGPSGNTIYF.

The rearrangement links TRBV10-3 to TRBJ1-2, with TRBD1 matching over 8 bases. CDR1 and CDR2 from the germline V gene are ENHRY and SYGVKD. With 5 bases clipped from V and 8 bases from J, the junction kept 10 bases outside the gene matches. The CDR3 covers 14 residues. The CDR3 region is CAISQGAPRRGYTF. In nucleotides, the CDR3 is TGTGCCATCAGTCAGGGGGCGCCAAGGAGGGGCTACACCTTC.

V gene TRBV19 combines with J gene TRBJ2-4; TRBD2 matches at 8 bases. CDR1 and CDR2 (germline): LNHDA, SQIVND (reference sequence). The V segment lost 2 bases and the J segment 8 bases; nucleotides outside the gene matches: 11. The CDR3 extends over 16 amino acids. As DNA, the CDR3 is TGTGCCAGTAGTATAAAACCGGGGGGGACTACCGACATTCAGTACTTC. Translation gives CASSIKPGGTTDIQYF.

The chain joins TRBV19 to TRBJ2-1; TRBD1 aligns across 9 bases. CDR1 is LNHDA, CDR2 SQIVND, per germline (reference sequence). J lost 8 bases, V lost 5 bases, and 13 bases had no gene match. The CDR3 covers 16 residues. Written as DNA, the CDR3 is TGTGCCAGTAGTCTTTCCGGGACAGGGCGCATGGATGAGCAGTTCTTC. Translation gives CASSLSGTGRMDEQFF.

The CDR3 DNA is TGCGCCAGCAGCCAAGGGACAGGGGTGGGCGAGCAGTACTTC. It is translated as CASSQGTGVGEQYF. The chain is built from TRBV4-3 and TRBJ2-7; 9 nucleotides line up with TRBD1. V was clipped by 1 base and J by 6 bases; unmatched bases: 4. The CDR3 consists of 14 residues. The germline gives CDR1 LGHNA, CDR2 YSLEER.

The rearrangement joins TRBV4-2 to TRBJ2-1; 16 bases line up with TRBD2. This CDR3 spans 20 amino acids. V lost 4 bases, J lost 7 bases, and 16 bases stayed unmatched. CDR1 is LGHNA, CDR2 YNFKEQ, per germline. In nucleotides, the CDR3 is TGTGCCAGCAGCCCCACCACCGGGACTAGCGGGAGGGCAATATATAATGAGCAGTTCTTC. This encodes CASSPTTGTSGRAIYNEQFF.

V is TRBV27 and J is TRBJ1-2; D perhaps matches TRBD1 (6 bases). Germline V gives CDR1 MNHEY, CDR2 SMNVEV (reference sequence). The V end lost 3 bases, the J end lost 6 bases, and 23 bases lay between the germline ends. The CDR3 is made up of 17 amino acids. CDR3 coding DNA: TGTGCCAGCAGTTTTGTGGGGGCTGAGATAGAGTGGGATGGCTACACCTTC. It codes for CASSFVGAEIEWDGYTF.

The V and J genes are TRBV7-2 and TRBJ1-4, with D hard to call. V shed 4 bases and J shed 7 bases, with 13 bases lying between them. This CDR3 has 14 amino acids. Germline lookup yields CDR1 SGHTA and CDR2 FQGNSA. In nucleotides, the CDR3 is TGTGCCAGCAGCTCCCAGGAGGTCGGTGAAAAACTGTTTTTT. Protein sequence: CASSSQEVGEKLFF.